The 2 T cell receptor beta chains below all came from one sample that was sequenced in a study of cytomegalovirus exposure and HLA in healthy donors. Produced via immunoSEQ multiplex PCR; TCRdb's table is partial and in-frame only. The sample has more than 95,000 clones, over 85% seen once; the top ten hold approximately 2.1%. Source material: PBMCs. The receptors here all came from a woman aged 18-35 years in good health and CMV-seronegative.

The CDR3 region is CASSRSGQGYGYTF. Here the CDR3 DNA reads TGTGCCAGTAGTAGGTCGGGACAGGGGTATGGCTACACCTTC. The chain recombines TRBV19 with TRBJ1-2, with 10 positions matching TRBD1. V trimming: 4 bases; J trimming: 5 bases; junction bases outside the gene matches: 4. This CDR3 contains 14 residues. Germline-derived CDR1 and CDR2 are LNHDA and SQIVND (reference sequence). Full variable domain (remainder filled in from reference TRBV19 and TRBJ1-2): DGGITQSPKYLFRKEGQNVTLSCEQNLNHDAMYWYRQDPGQGLRLIYYSQIVNDFQKGDIAEGYSVSREKKESFPLTVTSAQKNPTAFYLCASSRSGQGYGYTFGSGTRLTVV.

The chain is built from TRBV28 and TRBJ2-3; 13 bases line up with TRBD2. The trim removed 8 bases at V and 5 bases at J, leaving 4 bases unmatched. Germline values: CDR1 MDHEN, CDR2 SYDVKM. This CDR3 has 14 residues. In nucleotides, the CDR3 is TGTGCCAGCCGACTAGCGGGAGGCCTAGATACGCAGTATTTT. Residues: CASRLAGGLDTQYF.